These 9 T cell receptor beta chains came from one sample sequenced in a study of T cells after yellow fever vaccination. MiXCR, run by TCRdb on the 5' RACE reads, gives a single entry per CDR3 protein. The sample carries roughly 240,000 distinct CDR3 sequences, less than 7.5% recorded once. The sequenced sample was CD4+ T cells sorted from PBMCs, obtained on the day of the yellow fever booster vaccination. All receptors come from a man in his thirties or forties who received the YFV17D yellow fever vaccine.

This clonotype occurred many times. The rearrangement uses TRBV4-3 and TRBJ1-3; D remains ambiguous. V was cut by 0 bases and J by 4 bases, with 4 bases left in between. The CDR3 length is 13 residues. The V gene's germline CDR1 is LGHNA and CDR2 YSLEER. CDR3 amino acids: CASSQDAGNTIYF. CDR3 sequence (DNA): TGCGCCAGCAGCCAAGACGCCGGAAACACCATATATTTT.

At least ten counts were recorded for this clonotype. This chain uses TRBV18 with TRBJ2-7, with no clear D. CDR1 is KGHSH, CDR2 LQKENI, per germline. The V and J ends lost 5 bases and 6 bases respectively, with 20 bases between them. The CDR3 consists of 15 residues. CDR3 coding DNA: TGTGCCAGCTCATTAAGTGACTTGACCCTGTCCGAGCAGTACTTC. Its protein product is CASSLSDLTLSEQYF.

This clonotype was observed many times. The V gene is TRBV5-1, the J gene TRBJ1-1; D is perhaps TRBD1 (5 bases). The CDR3 extends over 14 amino acids. V lost 0 bases and J lost 7, with 13 bases in between. In germline, CDR1 is SGHRS, CDR2 YFSETQ. The CDR3: CASSLAGTLYEAFF. CDR3 in DNA: TGCGCCAGCAGCTTGGCCGGGACGTTATATGAAGCTTTCTTT.

This clonotype was detected many times. This chain uses TRBV12-3 or TRBV12-4 with TRBJ2-1; D not certain. Trimming removed 3 bases from V and 9 bases from J, with 6 bases in between. The CDR3 length is 11 residues. The CDR3 DNA follows: TGTGCCAGCAGTTTGAACGTTGAGCAGTTCTTC. It specifies CASSLNVEQFF.

Only a few counts were recorded for this clonotype. This chain connects TRBV12-3 or TRBV12-4 to TRBJ1-4; 10 bases match TRBD1. This CDR3 contains 17 residues. The J segment lost 0 bases and the V segment lost 4 bases, leaving 5 bases of the junction unmatched. In DNA, the CDR3 is TGTGCCAGCAGTTCGGGACAGGGGATCGCAACTAATGAAAAACTGTTTTTT. Its translation is CASSSGQGIATNEKLFF.

The chain joins TRBV7-9 to TRBJ2-1; D is unresolved. The V end was cut by 6 bases, the J end by 0 bases, with 12 bases between. Germline CDR1 and CDR2: SEHNR and FQNEAQ (reference sequence). The CDR3 loop spans 15 amino acids. The CDR3 DNA reads TGTGCCAGCAGTCTTCTTGAAAGCTCCTACAATGAGCAGTTCTTC. Protein: CASSLLESSYNEQFF.

This clonotype was counted between two and nine times. V and J are TRBV11-2 and TRBJ2-5, with D possibly TRBD1 on 6 matching bases. V dropped 1 base and J dropped 2 bases, with 17 bases sitting between them. The germline CDR1 and CDR2 sequences are SGHAT and FQNNGV. This CDR3 has 17 amino acids. The CDR3 region is CASSLVSRWTEQETQYF. CDR3 nucleotides: TGTGCCAGCAGCTTAGTTAGTAGATGGACAGAACAAGAGACCCAGTACTTC.

This clonotype was seen at least ten times. The chain couples TRBV12-3 or TRBV12-4 to TRBJ1-1, with 11 bases fitting TRBD1. V lost 6 bases, J lost 3 bases, and 3 bases stayed unmatched. The CDR3 runs 14 residues. In nucleotides, the CDR3 is TGTGCCAGCAGCCCGGGACAGGGGGACACTGAAGCTTTCTTT. Its protein product is CASSPGQGDTEAFF.

To note about this clonotype: A much bigger clone sits one base away, suggesting this may be a read error. The rearrangement joins TRBV7-8 to TRBJ2-1, with 12 bases matching TRBD2. This CDR3 region has 16 residues. The germline CDR1 and CDR2 sequences are SGHVS and FQNEAQ. The CDR3 DNA sequence: TGTGCCAGCAGCTTAGGACTAGCGGGAGTCTACTATGAGCAGTTCTTC. Translating gives CASSLGLAGVYYEQFF.